The 13 T cell receptor beta chains below were found in one sample sequenced in a study of blood T cells in healthy people across ages. Primed by a sample-barcoded 5' primer and a J-beta primer mix, a second PCR proceeded for roughly 6 to 12 cycles. One entry per CDR3 protein, called by TCRdb with MiXCR from the 5' RACE reads. The data show about 770,000 distinct CDR3 sequences, approximately 48% seen once. Sequenced input: blood. The receptors come from a man between 60 and 75 years old in good health.

CDR3 nucleotide sequence: TGTGCCAGCAGCTTGGACGGGACTGGCCCAACCCTCCACTTT. Its protein is CASSLDGTGPTLHF. The rearrangement links TRBV5-5 to TRBJ1-6; tentatively, D is TRBD1 (5 bases). Per the germline V gene, CDR1 is SGHKS and CDR2 is YYEKEE (reference sequence). This CDR3 has 14 amino acids. V lost 0 bases to trimming and J lost 14 bases, with 15 bases between them. The whole variable domain, filled in from reference TRBV5-5 and TRBJ1-6, reads DAGVTQSPTHLIKTRGQQVTLRCSPISGHKSVSWYQQVLGQGPQFIFQYYEKEERGRGNFPDRFSARQFPNYSSELNVNALLLGDSALYLCASSLDGTGPTLHFGNGTRLTVT.

This clonotype was seen a few times. This chain connects TRBV3-1 to TRBJ1-2; D is unresolved. Germline CDR1 LGHDT, CDR2 YNNKEL (reference sequence). This CDR3 has 18 residues. Trimming stripped 0 bases from V and 3 bases from J, with 20 bases between. The CDR3: CASSQDVRRHRAYYGYTF. The CDR3 DNA reads TGTGCCAGCAGCCAAGATGTGAGGAGACATCGGGCCTACTATGGCTACACCTTC.

V gene TRBV24-1 combines with J gene TRBJ2-6; TRBD1 agrees at 8 bases. Trimming at V came to 4 bases and at J to 0 bases, leaving 10 bases not matched to a gene. CDR1 is KGHDR and CDR2 is SFDVKD in the germline V gene. The CDR3 runs 19 residues. The CDR3 coding sequence is TGTGCCACCAGTGACAGTGGGACAGGAGACCGCTCTGGGGCCAACGTCCTGACTTTC. Protein: CATSDSGTGDRSGANVLTF.

The chain uses TRBV5-5 and TRBJ2-5; tentative D call: TRBD1 (5 bases). V shed 0 bases and J shed 11 bases, with 14 bases lying between them. This CDR3 is built from 13 residues. Germline-derived CDR1 and CDR2 are SGHKS and YYEKEE (reference sequence). The CDR3 reads CASSLATVFEQYF. CDR3 nucleotides: TGTGCCAGCAGCTTGGCGACAGTCTTTGAGCAGTACTTC.

This chain uses TRBV6-2 or TRBV6-3 with TRBJ2-7; D is tentatively TRBD1 or TRBD2 (5 bases each). There are 13 residues in the CDR3. CDR1 is MNHEY and CDR2 is SVGEGT in the germline V gene. V lost 1 base, J lost 5 bases, and 9 bases lay in between. CDR3 nucleotides: TGTGCCAGCAGTTACTTAAGAGGGGACGAGCAGTACTTC. It specifies CASSYLRGDEQYF.

This clonotype occurred a few times. The chain is built from TRBV20-1 and TRBJ1-5; weak D call: TRBD1 (6 bases). The CDR3 spans 13 residues. The V end was cut by 3 bases, the J end by 7 bases, with 13 bases between. The germline V gene has CDR1 DFQATT and CDR2 SNEGSKA (reference sequence). CDR3 sequence (DNA): TGCAGTGCTAGCAGGTCAGGGGACCAGCCCCAGCATTTT. It yields the protein CSASRSGDQPQHF.

In its sample, this clonotype was seen once. The rearrangement joins TRBV5-4 to TRBJ2-2; TRBD1 is a possible D gene (5 bases). CDR3 length equals 15 residues. The germline CDR1 and CDR2 sequences are SGHNT and YYREEE (reference sequence). The V and J ends lost 7 bases and 2 bases respectively, with 15 bases between them. CDR3 sequence reads: CASSPAGQNTGELFF. In nucleotides, the CDR3 is TGTGCCAGCTCACCCGCAGGGCAAAACACCGGGGAGCTGTTTTTT.

This clonotype was counted only a few times. The chain combines TRBV4-1 with TRBJ2-7; perhaps TRBD1 as D (5 bases). CDR1 is MGHRA and CDR2 is YSYEKL in the germline V gene. Trimming pared 3 bases from V and 9 bases from J, leaving 12 bases between. This CDR3 spans 12 amino acids. Here the CDR3 reads CASSHIRDVQYF. DNA of the CDR3: TGCGCCAGCAGCCACATCAGGGATGTGCAGTACTTC.

The V call is TRBV4-3, the J call TRBJ2-5; weak D call: TRBD2 (5 bases). Matching the DNA end better, TRBJ2-7 makes the J call doubtful. Germline V gene lookup returns CDR1 LGHNA and CDR2 YSLEER. This CDR3 is built from 15 residues. The CDR3 nucleotides read TGCGCCAGCAGCGCCGAACGGGGAGTTTCCTACGAGCAGTACTTC. It encodes CASSAERGVSYEQYF.

This sequence joins TRBV20-1 and TRBJ2-5; D is perhaps TRBD1 (6 bases). The J call may not be correct, given that the DNA end is closer to TRBJ2-7. The CDR3 consists of 12 residues. Germline CDR1 is DFQATT and CDR2 is SNEGSKA (reference sequence). In nucleotides, the CDR3 is TGCAGTGGTACGACAGGTTCCTACGAGCAGTACTTC. This translates into CSGTTGSYEQYF.

This clonotype occurred a few times. The chain has TRBV15 and TRBJ2-3, with 8 bases matching TRBD2. The CDR3 runs to 14 residues. The V gene's germline CDR1 is LNHNV and CDR2 YYDKDF (reference sequence). V gave up 3 bases and J gave up 6 bases; unmatched junction bases: 5. The chain's CDR3 is CATSSIGGADTQYF. The CDR3 coding sequence is TGTGCCACCAGCAGTATCGGGGGGGCGGATACGCAGTATTTT.

The chain has TRBV12-3 or TRBV12-4 and TRBJ2-1; 7 bases line up with TRBD1. V was pared by 5 bases and J by 8 bases, with 9 bases of the junction left unmatched. CDR3 length: 14 amino acids. The CDR3 spells CASSQGVPRDEQFF. The DNA for the CDR3 is TGTGCCAGCAGTCAGGGGGTGCCTAGGGATGAGCAGTTCTTC.

This clonotype appeared a few times. The chain couples TRBV5-1 to TRBJ2-7, with D uncertain. In germline, CDR1 is SGHRS, CDR2 YFSETQ. This CDR3 has 15 residues. The ends were cut back, 0 bases at V and 2 bases at J, with 12 bases in the middle. The CDR3 protein is CASSLENGPPYEQYF. Written as DNA, the CDR3 is TGCGCCAGCAGCTTGGAGAACGGGCCCCCCTACGAGCAGTACTTC.